These 14 T cell receptor beta chains share one sample of origin, sequenced in a study of blood T cells in healthy people across ages. Together with a sample-barcoded 5' primer, a J-beta primer mix was included in a second PCR lasting about 6 to 11 cycles. TCRdb passed the 5' RACE reads through MiXCR, listing each CDR3 protein once. The sample includes approximately 730,000 distinct CDR3 sequences, roughly 41% of them seen just once. The source material was blood. These receptors originate from a woman aged 55-70 years in good health.

This clonotype has only one observation. Germline is not matched at one junction end, which may reflect a read error. This chain joins TRBV7-2 and TRBJ2-1; D is ambiguous. The germline V gene encodes CDR1 SGHTA and CDR2 FQGNSA. CDR3 length: 15 amino acids. CDR3 protein: CVSSPDLGIHNEQFF. The CDR3 DNA follows: TGTGTCAGCAGTCCGGATTTAGGGATACACAATGAGCAGTTCTTC.

On this clonotype: It may be a read error: a sequence one base away is much more abundant. J is TRBJ2-7 and V is TRBV29-1; D gene uncertain. Deletions cut 1 base from V and 4 bases from J, with 5 bases between. Germline V CDR1 and CDR2: SQVTM, ANQGSEA. The CDR3 consists of 11 residues. The CDR3 is CSVEVEYEQYF. The CDR3 coding sequence is TGCAGCGTTGAAGTGGAATACGAGCAGTACTTC.

The chain recombines TRBV6-1 with TRBJ1-2; 8 nucleotides align to TRBD1. The length of the CDR3 is 13 residues. Trimming removed 7 bases from V and 6 bases from J; junction bases left unmatched: 7. Germline CDR1 MNHNS, CDR2 SASEGT. The CDR3 DNA follows: TGTGCCAGCACCCCAGGGGGCTTCCATGGCTACACCTTC. Amino acid sequence: CASTPGGFHGYTF.

This chain links TRBV24-1 with TRBJ2-1; tentatively, D is TRBD2 (6 bases). V gave up 3 bases and J gave up 9 bases, with 11 bases separating them. The germline gives CDR1 KGHDR, CDR2 SFDVKD. There are 13 residues in the CDR3. This chain's CDR3 is CATSDRAGTEQFF. Here the CDR3 DNA reads TGTGCCACCAGTGATCGAGCGGGCACTGAGCAGTTCTTC.

This chain connects TRBV7-9 to TRBJ2-1; perhaps TRBD2 as D (5 bases). The CDR3 is made up of 14 amino acids. CDR1 and CDR2 (germline): SEHNR, FQNEAQ (reference sequence). V gave up 1 base and J gave up 7 bases, with 11 bases separating them. CDR3 in DNA: TGTGCCAGCAGCTTAGGAACGGGGTGGAATGAGCAGTTCTTC. This sequence encodes CASSLGTGWNEQFF.

The gene calls are TRBV10-3 and TRBJ2-3; tentative D call: TRBD2 (5 bases). The CDR3 spans 15 residues. The germline gives CDR1 ENHRY, CDR2 SYGVKD. The V end was cut by 11 bases, the J end by 0 bases, with 18 bases between. CDR3 in amino acids: CAAALGAASTDTQYF. The CDR3, as DNA: TGTGCCGCCGCCCTGGGAGCGGCTAGCACAGATACGCAGTATTTT.

This clonotype was seen many times. This chain uses TRBV6-1 with TRBJ2-1; 9 bases are shared with TRBD1. The germline gives CDR1 MNHNS, CDR2 SASEGT. The CDR3 loop spans 15 amino acids. V was pared by 4 bases and J by 5 bases, with 6 bases of the junction left unmatched. The CDR3 sequence is CASSAQGQGHNEQFF. The CDR3 DNA follows: TGTGCCAGCAGTGCACAGGGACAGGGACACAATGAGCAGTTCTTC.

The V and J genes are TRBV4-1 and TRBJ2-7, with 7 bases matching TRBD1. Germline V CDR1 and CDR2: MGHRA, YSYEKL. There are 15 residues in the CDR3. After removal of 1 base from V and 0 bases from J, the junction contained 3 bases not matched to a gene. CDR3 in amino acids: CASSQAWTGSYEQYF. CDR3 sequence (DNA): TGCGCCAGCAGCCAAGCCTGGACAGGCTCCTACGAGCAGTACTTC.

The V gene is TRBV6-5, the J gene TRBJ2-7, with a possible D match to TRBD1 (6 bases). The germline V gene has CDR1 MNHEY and CDR2 SVGAGI. The CDR3 totals 15 residues. Trimming removed 0 bases at V and 6 bases at J, with 15 bases between. The CDR3 reads CASSYSLAGESEQYF. The CDR3 DNA is TGTGCCAGCAGTTACTCTTTGGCAGGGGAAAGCGAGCAGTACTTC.

This clonotype was detected a few times. The gene calls are TRBV3-1 and TRBJ2-1, with TRBD2 matching over 7 bases. The CDR3 runs to 14 residues. The trim removed 2 bases at V and 3 bases at J, leaving 1 base unmatched. Germline-derived CDR1 and CDR2 are LGHDT and YNNKEL (reference sequence). CDR3 amino acids: CASSQPGGYNEQFF. The CDR3 nucleotides are TGTGCCAGCAGCCAACCGGGAGGCTACAATGAGCAGTTCTTC.

The chain links TRBV20-1 to TRBJ1-6, with 8 bases lining up with TRBD1. CDR3 size: 15 residues. Germline V gene lookup returns CDR1 DFQATT and CDR2 SNEGSKA (reference sequence). Unmatched junction bases numbered 9, after V lost 6 bases and J lost 5 bases. The CDR3 sequence is CSAEDRARDNSPLHF. In DNA, the CDR3 is TGCAGTGCAGAGGACAGGGCTCGGGATAATTCACCCCTCCACTTT.

The gene calls are TRBV20-1 and TRBJ1-5, with D tentatively TRBD1 (5 bases). Trimming took off 0 bases at V and 4 bases at J, with 7 bases between the two ends. Germline V CDR1 and CDR2: DFQATT, SNEGSKA (reference sequence). This CDR3 has 13 residues. This chain's CDR3 is CSARDQGNQPQHF. CDR3 DNA: TGCAGTGCTAGAGATCAGGGTAATCAGCCCCAGCATTTT.

The J gene is TRBJ1-2, the V gene TRBV3-1; perhaps TRBD1 as D (6 bases). CDR3 length: 15 amino acids. Germline V gives CDR1 LGHDT, CDR2 YNNKEL (reference sequence). Deletions cut 0 bases from V and 5 bases from J, with 13 bases between. In nucleotides, the CDR3 is TGTGCCAGCAGCCAAGATCAAGGGGGTCGATATGGCTACACCTTC. This codes for CASSQDQGGRYGYTF. The full variable domain, with the rest looked up from reference TRBV3-1 and TRBJ1-2, is DTAVSQTPKYLVTQMGNDKSIKCEQNLGHDTMYWYKQDSKKFLKIMFSYNNKELIINETVPNRFSPKSPDKAHLNLHINSLELGDSAVYFCASSQDQGGRYGYTFGSGTRLTVV.

This clonotype was seen at least ten times. The chain links TRBV7-6 to TRBJ1-4; D is perhaps TRBD1 (5 bases). Germline CDR1 SGHVS, CDR2 FNYEAQ. V lost 3 bases, J lost 0 bases, and 5 bases lay in between. The CDR3 has 14 residues. The CDR3 sequence: CASSLTATNEKLFF. The CDR3 coding sequence is TGTGCCAGCAGCTTGACAGCAACTAATGAAAAACTGTTTTTT.